The rows below give T cell receptor beta chains drawn from one sample of a study of blood T cell repertoires in COVID-19. Libraries were prepared by immunoSEQ multiplex PCR; TCRdb keeps only in-frame clonotypes and omits some of them. The repertoire includes roughly 99,000 clones, 90% to 95% of them detected once, and roughly 1.2% sits in the top ten. The specimen sequenced was peripheral blood. The receptors derive from a woman between 25 and 40 years old with acute or convalescent COVID-19. CDR3s include the opening cysteine and the closing phenylalanine or tryptophan. The D gene is left open where the match is weak. The listing skips clone size in some rows; elsewhere it reads once, few, many or a size class.

cdr3_nt cdr3_aa d_call cdr3_length j_call v_call clone_size
TGTGCCAGCAGTTACTCACCGGGAGGGACCTACAATGAGCAGTTCTTC CASSYSPGGTYNEQFF TRBD2 16 TRBJ2-1 TRBV6-5 .
TGTGCCAGCAGCTTGGTGACTGAACTCAAAGCCTACGAGCAGTACTTC CASSLVTELKAYEQYF . 16 TRBJ2-7 TRBV11-3 few
TGTGCCAGCAGCTATGACATGAACACTGAAGCTTTCTTT CASSYDMNTEAFF . 13 TRBJ1-1 TRBV13 .
TGTGCCAGCACCAACACAGGGGATAGCTCCTACAATGAGCAGTTCTTC CASTNTGDSSYNEQFF . 16 TRBJ2-1 TRBV21-1 .
TGCGCCAGCAGCTTGGACGGGAGTCTGTACACCGGGGAGCTGTTTTTT CASSLDGSLYTGELFF . 16 TRBJ2-2 TRBV5-1 .
TGTGCCAGCCTAACTAGCGGGGGGGGGAAAGAGACCCAGTACTTC CASLTSGGGKETQYF TRBD2 15 TRBJ2-5 TRBV7-2 .
TGTGCCACCAGTGATCGCCAGCGGGGTTACAATGAGCAGTTCTTC CATSDRQRGYNEQFF TRBD2 15 TRBJ2-1 TRBV24-1 .
TGTGCCAGTTACCGACAGGGTTTAGTCTCTGGAAACACCATATATTTT CASYRQGLVSGNTIYF TRBD1 16 TRBJ1-3 TRBV28 .
TGTGCCAGCAGCTTAGTCCGGACAGGCAACTCTGGAAACACCATATATTTT CASSLVRTGNSGNTIYF TRBD1 17 TRBJ1-3 TRBV7-9 .
TGTGCCAGCAGTTTCCAAACATCTGTAGCTTTCTTT CASSFQTSVAFF . 12 TRBJ1-1 TRBV12-3/TRBV12-4 .
TGTGCCAGCAGCTGGCGGGATAAGAACACCGGGGAGCTGTTTTTT CASSWRDKNTGELFF . 15 TRBJ2-2 TRBV7-9 .
TGTGCCAGCAGCCAACCGGGACAGGGGACGTACGAGCAGTACTTC CASSQPGQGTYEQYF TRBD1 15 TRBJ2-7 TRBV3-1/TRBV3-2 .
TGTGCCAGCTCCCCGAAAACAGGGGCGCCTGGAAACACCATATATTTT CASSPKTGAPGNTIYF TRBD1 16 TRBJ1-3 TRBV18 .
TGTGCCAGCAGCAATAGCCTCCCCCAAGAGACCCAGTACTTC CASSNSLPQETQYF . 14 TRBJ2-5 TRBV13 .
TGTGCCAGCAGCGCGGACACTGGAGGGAATACTGAAGCTTTCTTT CASSADTGGNTEAFF . 15 TRBJ1-1 TRBV9 .
TGCGCCAGCAGCTTGGTCCCCGGGACTAGCGGGAGCACAGATACGCAGTATTTT CASSLVPGTSGSTDTQYF TRBD2 18 TRBJ2-3 TRBV5-1 .
TGTGCCAGCAGTAGGACACCCACCCCCGACGCTTTCTTT CASSRTPTPDAFF . 13 TRBJ1-1 TRBV12-3/TRBV12-4 once
TGTGCCAGCAGCTTCTCCCGGGAACCCCTCCACTTT CASSFSREPLHF . 12 TRBJ1-6 TRBV5-4 once
TGTGCCATCAGTGAGCCCCGGGAGACCCAGTACTTC CAISEPRETQYF . 12 TRBJ2-5 TRBV10-3 .
TGTGCCAGCAGTCCACACTTTACACCTAGAACAGGTGAAGCTTTCTTT CASSPHFTPRTGEAFF . 16 TRBJ1-1 TRBV6-2/TRBV6-3 once